The rows below give T cell receptor beta chains drawn from one sample of a study of regulatory T cells in long-lasting Graves disease. MiXCR, run by TCRdb on the multiplex PCR reads, gives a single entry per CDR3 protein. The data show approximately 440,000 distinct CDR3 sequences, with roughly a quarter seen just once and roughly 26% held by the top ten. Sequences were derived from peripheral blood mononuclear cells (PBMCs), sampled when the disease was refractory, from a patient treated with antithyroid drugs. The receptors were gathered from a female donor with Graves disease. Each CDR3 is given with its conserved first and last residue. D genes are given only for firm matches. Rows may omit the clone size; those that give it use once, few, many or a size class.

V gene	J gene	D gene	clone size	CDR3 DNA	CDR3 protein
TRBV29-1	TRBJ1-2	.	few	TGCAGCGTTAGGGCCAGGGAGGTCTATGGCTACACCTTC	CSVRAREVYGYTF
TRBV5-1	TRBJ1-1	.	many	TGCGCCAGCAGTAAACAGGGAAAAACTGAAGCTTTCTTT	CASSKQGKTEAFF
TRBV27	TRBJ2-5	TRBD1	.	TGTGCCAGCAGGATGGGGACAGGGGGACTCCAAGAGACCCAGTACTTC	CASRMGTGGLQETQYF
TRBV13	TRBJ1-1	.	many	TGTGCCAGCAGGGGGACGGACATGAACACTGAAGCTTTCTTT	CASRGTDMNTEAFF
TRBV5-1	TRBJ1-1	.	.	TGCGCCAGCAGCCCTGGGGGTGGGGGCCCGAACACTGAAGCTTTCTTT	CASSPGGGGPNTEAFF
TRBV29-1	TRBJ1-1	.	few	TGCAGCGTTGAGTACGGGTCACTGAACACTGAAGCTTTCTTT	CSVEYGSLNTEAFF
TRBV20-1	TRBJ2-7	.	few	TGCAGTGCTAGTGACCAAACCGGGCCATCACATATCTACGAGCAGTACTTC	CSASDQTGPSHIYEQYF
TRBV19	TRBJ1-5	TRBD1	.	TGTGCCAGTAGTACTCAGGGACAGACCAATCAGCCCCAGCATTTT	CASSTQGQTNQPQHF
TRBV19	TRBJ1-2	.	many	TGTGCCAGTAACCGGCGGGGTGGAACGGACAAGGGACACTATGGCTACACCTTC	CASNRRGGTDKGHYGYTF
TRBV10-3	TRBJ1-2	TRBD1	.	TGTGCCATCAGTGAGCCTACAGGGGGCTTCAATGGCTACACCTTC	CAISEPTGGFNGYTF
TRBV5-1	TRBJ1-3	.	.	TGCGCCAGCAGCATGGGACGGGGATCCTCTGGAAACACCATATATTTT	CASSMGRGSSGNTIYF
TRBV2	TRBJ1-6	.	many	TGTGCCAGCAGTGGGGAAAAGGGATCACCCCTCCACTTT	CASSGEKGSPLHF
TRBV20-1	TRBJ1-1	TRBD1	few	TGCAGTGCTAGAGTATTAAAACAGGGGTACGACACTGAAGCTTTCTTT	CSARVLKQGYDTEAFF
TRBV12-3/TRBV12-4	TRBJ1-5	TRBD1	many	TGTGCCAGCAGTTTGGACAGGAGCAATCAGCCCCAGCATTTT	CASSLDRSNQPQHF
TRBV7-3	TRBJ2-1	TRBD2	.	TGTGCCAGCAGCTTAAGGCCAAAGTTAGCGGGAGGGGGCAATGAGCAGTTCTTC	CASSLRPKLAGGGNEQFF
TRBV29-1	TRBJ2-7	TRBD2	.	TGCAGCGTTGGTGGACTAGCGGGATGGGAGCAGTACTTC	CSVGGLAGWEQYF
TRBV7-6	TRBJ2-7	TRBD2	many	TGTGCCAGCAGCGGGACTAGCGGGATCTACGAGCAGTACTTC	CASSGTSGIYEQYF
TRBV20-1	TRBJ1-2	TRBD1	few	TGCAGTGCCGGCGGGACAGCAAACTATGGCTACACCTTC	CSAGGTANYGYTF
TRBV29-1	TRBJ1-1	.	.	TGCAGCGCCCTGGGGGACGGTGGTGAAGCTTTCTTT	CSALGDGGEAFF
TRBV6-1	TRBJ2-7	TRBD2	.	TGTGCCAGCAGTGTTCGGGAGGTCTCCTACGAGCAGTACTTC	CASSVREVSYEQYF
TRBV7-3	TRBJ1-1	.	.	TGTGCCAGCAGGGCCTTGGGTGAGATCGCAACTATGAACACTGAAGCTTTCTTT	CASRALGEIATMNTEAFF
TRBV15	TRBJ2-1	.	.	TGTGCCACCAGCAGAGATTCGAGGCGAAGTGAGCAGTTCTTC	CATSRDSRRSEQFF
TRBV7-9	TRBJ2-3	.	.	TGTGCCAGCAGCTCCCGCGGGTCTTGGACAGATACGCAGTATTTT	CASSSRGSWTDTQYF
TRBV6-1	TRBJ2-7	.	.	TGTGCCAGCAGTGAAGTGACGGTTTCCTACGAGCAGTACTTC	CASSEVTVSYEQYF
TRBV5-1	TRBJ1-1	.	many	TGTGCCAGCAGCCTGGGGACGGGCACTGAAGCTTTCTTT	CASSLGTGTEAFF
TRBV27	TRBJ1-2	TRBD1	many	TGTGCCAGCAGTCCGCCCATGGGACAGGGGACGGGCTACACCTTC	CASSPPMGQGTGYTF
TRBV7-9	TRBJ2-7	TRBD1	many	TGTGCCAGCAGCTTAGGGAGACAGGGCTACGAGCAGTACTTC	CASSLGRQGYEQYF
TRBV12-3/TRBV12-4	TRBJ2-5	TRBD1	many	TGTGCCAGCAGCGGCTGGGCCGACAGGGTGCAGACCCAGTACTTC	CASSGWADRVQTQYF
TRBV7-8	TRBJ1-1	.	few	TGTGCCAGCAGCTTAGTTAGTACGCGCGTCGCTGAAGCTTTCTTT	CASSLVSTRVAEAFF
TRBV6-5	TRBJ2-2	.	.	TGTGCCAGCAGTTATAATCGACGGACGAACACCGGGGAGCTGTTTTTT	CASSYNRRTNTGELFF
TRBV18	TRBJ2-3	TRBD2	few	TGTGCCAGCTCACCTAAACGACTAGCTAGCACAGATACGCAGTATTTT	CASSPKRLASTDTQYF
TRBV11-2	TRBJ2-4	TRBD2	many	TGTGCCAGCAGCTTCGGCGGGAGGATTAACATTCAGTACTTC	CASSFGGRINIQYF
TRBV20-1	TRBJ1-1	TRBD1	.	TGCAGTGCTAGATTCGGGACAGGGACTGAAGCTTTCTTT	CSARFGTGTEAFF
TRBV20-1	TRBJ2-5	TRBD2	many	TGCAGTGCTAGAGCTCGACTAGCGGATCAAGAGACCCAGTACTTC	CSARARLADQETQYF
TRBV6-1	TRBJ2-5	TRBD1	many	TGTGCCAGCAGTGGCCGGGACAGGGTCACCGAGACCCAGTACTTC	CASSGRDRVTETQYF
TRBV7-2	TRBJ1-4	.	many	TGTGCCAGCAGCTCGAACCTAGGACGTTCTATGGTACTGTTTTTT	CASSSNLGRSMVLFF
TRBV6-5	TRBJ2-7	TRBD2	.	TGTGCCAGCAGTTACTCGACGGGAGGTTCCTCCTACGAGCAGTACTTC	CASSYSTGGSSYEQYF
TRBV6-4	TRBJ1-1	.	few	TGTGCCAGCAGTGCTCTGGAGAACACTGAAGCTTTCTTT	CASSALENTEAFF
TRBV28	TRBJ2-7	TRBD1	.	TGTGCCAGCAGTTTGGGGACAGGGTGGGAGCAGTACTTC	CASSLGTGWEQYF
TRBV5-1	TRBJ1-2	TRBD1	.	TGCGCCAGCAGCCAAACCGGGACAGGGGGCAACTATGGCTACACCTTC	CASSQTGTGGNYGYTF
TRBV7-9	TRBJ1-6	.	.	TGTGCCAGCAGTGAGGCAGTCCTTTCCTACCTTAATTCACCCCTCCACTTT	CASSEAVLSYLNSPLHF
TRBV12-3/TRBV12-4	TRBJ2-4	TRBD1	.	TGTGCCAGCAGTTTTTCCGGGACAGGGCAAAACATTCAGTACTTC	CASSFSGTGQNIQYF
TRBV5-1	TRBJ2-2	TRBD2	.	TGCGCCACTACCGGGACTAGCGGAGTCACCGGGGAGCTGTTTTTT	CATTGTSGVTGELFF
TRBV27	TRBJ2-7	TRBD1	few	TGTGCCAGCAGTTTTCGGACCGGGACAGGGGTCCACGAGCAGTACTTC	CASSFRTGTGVHEQYF
TRBV3-1	TRBJ2-1	.	many	TGTGCCAGCGGCCTCTACAATGAGCAGTTCTTC	CASGLYNEQFF
TRBV5-1	TRBJ1-1	.	.	TGCGCCAGCAGCTTGGTTTGGGGCCAGAACACTGAAGCTTTCTTT	CASSLVWGQNTEAFF
TRBV28	TRBJ2-1	.	.	TGTGCCAGCAGTTCAAGTATCAATGAGCAGTTCTTC	CASSSSINEQFF
TRBV7-9	TRBJ2-2	.	.	TGTGCCAGCAGCCGCGGACTCACCAGCGGGGAGCTGTTTTTT	CASSRGLTSGELFF
TRBV30	TRBJ1-2	TRBD1	.	TGTGCCTGGAGTGTTAGTGTCGGACAGGGGGGCTACACCTTC	CAWSVSVGQGGYTF
TRBV20-1	TRBJ2-1	TRBD2	many	TGCAGTGCTACAGGACTAGCGAAGAACAATGAGCAGTTCTTC	CSATGLAKNNEQFF